Each of the 32 T cell receptor beta chains below was sequenced from the same sample in a study of early T cells in non-severe SARS-CoV-2 infection. TCRdb passed the 5' RACE reads through MiXCR, listing each CDR3 protein once. This table has about 25,000 distinct CDR3 sequences, roughly 4.5% appearing once. Sequencing was done on a sample of whole blood. All receptors come from an adult who was a healthcare worker with PCR-confirmed SARS-CoV-2 infection or an uninfected control (not recorded which).

The chain links TRBV29-1 to TRBJ1-2; 8 nucleotides match TRBD1. This CDR3 contains 12 residues. With 8 bases clipped from V and 8 bases from J, the junction kept 10 bases outside the gene matches. Germline CDR1 and CDR2: SQVTM and ANQGSEA. The CDR3 DNA is TGCAGCATAACAGGGGGTCGTTTCGGCTACACCTTC. It is translated as CSITGGRFGYTF.

This clonotype came up many times. V and J are TRBV7-9 and TRBJ1-1, with D possibly TRBD1 on 5 matching bases. The length of the CDR3 is 13 residues. CDR1 and CDR2 from the germline V gene are SEHNR and FQNEAQ (reference sequence). Trimming took 2 bases from V and 1 from J, leaving 5 bases between them. In nucleotides, the CDR3 is TGTGCCAGCAGCTTACAGGGGAACACTGAAGCTTTCTTT. This sequence encodes CASSLQGNTEAFF.

The J gene is TRBJ1-1, the V gene TRBV14; D perhaps matches TRBD1 (5 bases). This CDR3 is built from 14 residues. Between the trimmed V and J ends, which lost 1 base and 6 bases, there was a span of 12 bases. CDR1 and CDR2 from the germline V gene are SGHDN and FVKESK. This CDR3 is CASSQVGAGSEAFF. The CDR3 nucleotides read TGTGCCAGCAGCCAAGTCGGAGCAGGGTCTGAAGCTTTCTTT.

This clonotype was seen at least ten times. The gene calls are TRBV20-1 and TRBJ2-5; D is possibly TRBD2 (6 bases). V lost 6 bases to trimming and J lost 1 base, with 18 bases between them. This CDR3 contains 15 residues. Germline V gives CDR1 DFQATT, CDR2 SNEGSKA (reference sequence). DNA of the CDR3: TGCAGTGCGTACCCCGCCTCTAGCGTCCAAGAGACCCAGTACTTC. The encoded protein is CSAYPASSVQETQYF.

This clonotype was counted a few times. V usage is TRBV7-8 and J usage is TRBJ2-1, with TRBD2 matching 8 bases. Losses at the gene ends were 5 bases for V and 9 bases for J; bases not matched to a gene: 12. Germline CDR1 and CDR2: SGHVS and FQNEAQ. This CDR3 contains 15 residues. Written as DNA, the CDR3 is TGTGCCAGCAGCCCCTCCGGGACTAGAATGGGTGAGCAGTTCTTC. Its protein is CASSPSGTRMGEQFF. Using reference TRBV7-8 and TRBJ2-1 for the parts outside the CDR3, the full variable domain is GAGVSQSPRYKVAKRGQDVALRCDPISGHVSLFWYQQALGQGPEFLTYFQNEAQLDKSGLPSDRFFAERPEGSVSTLKIQRTQQEDSAVYLCASSPSGTRMGEQFFGPGTRLTVL.

There are many counts of this clonotype. CDR3 sequence: CASSPSGTSRNNEQFF. The CDR3 DNA sequence: TGTGCCAGCAGCCCCAGCGGGACTAGCCGAAACAATGAGCAGTTCTTC. The chain combines TRBV7-8 with TRBJ2-1, with TRBD2 identical over 9 bases. This CDR3 comprises 16 residues. CDR1 and CDR2 (germline): SGHVS, FQNEAQ. Trimming at V came to 5 bases and at J to 5 bases, leaving 10 bases not matched to a gene.

There are many counts of this clonotype. This chain uses TRBV28 with TRBJ1-4; 11 bases map to TRBD1. The length of the CDR3 is 16 residues. V shed 4 bases, J shed 3 bases, and the junction held 4 bases outside the gene matches. Per germline, CDR1 MDHEN and CDR2 SYDVKM. Written as DNA, the CDR3 is TGTGCCAGCAGTTCGGGACAGGGGGGGGCTAATGAAAAACTGTTTTTT. Protein product: CASSSGQGGANEKLFF.

At least ten counts were recorded for this clonotype. The chain employs TRBV7-2 and TRBJ2-7, with 10 nucleotides matching TRBD2. V dropped 5 bases and J dropped 2; count of bases not matched to a gene: 9. CDR1 SGHTA and CDR2 FQGNSA come from the germline V gene. The CDR3 has 16 residues. The chain's CDR3 is CASSPRTSGQTYEQYF. The CDR3 nucleotides read TGTGCCAGCAGCCCCAGGACTAGCGGTCAAACCTACGAGCAGTACTTC.

Of note for this clonotype: A much more abundant neighbour one base away suggests this may be a read error. The chain carries TRBV5-1 and TRBJ2-5; D might be TRBD1 (6 bases). Germline V gene data show CDR1 as SGHRS and CDR2 as YFSETQ. The CDR3 sequence is 12 residues long. The CDR3 sequence is CAISSQGETQYF. As DNA, the CDR3 is TGCGCCATCAGCTCTCAGGGGGAGACCCAGTACTTC.

This clonotype has more than one count but fewer than ten. The chain carries TRBV14 and TRBJ1-2; a possible D gene is TRBD1 (5 bases). The CDR3 consists of 16 residues. CDR1 is SGHDN, CDR2 FVKESK, per germline. V shed 4 bases and J shed 0 bases, with 15 bases lying between them. CDR3 in DNA: TGTGCCAGCAGCCCCAAAGCGGGACGGACTAACTATGGCTACACCTTC. Its translation is CASSPKAGRTNYGYTF.

This clonotype was observed many times. The rearrangement joins TRBV12-3 or TRBV12-4 to TRBJ2-2; 7 bases are shared with TRBD1. This CDR3 contains 17 residues. The trim removed 6 bases at V and 0 bases at J, leaving 10 bases unmatched. Here the CDR3 DNA reads TGTGCCAGCAGGACACCCTTCGACAGGGCGAACACCGGGGAGCTGTTTTTT. The encoded protein is CASRTPFDRANTGELFF.

This chain links TRBV6-5 with TRBJ2-2; unclear D gene. Per the germline V gene, CDR1 is MNHEY and CDR2 is SVGAGI. Trimming cost V 3 bases and J 4 bases, with 9 bases left between them. The CDR3 totals 14 residues. Here the CDR3 reads CASSYWVSTGELFF. The CDR3, as DNA: TGTGCCAGCAGTTATTGGGTTAGCACCGGGGAGCTGTTTTTT.

This clonotype was seen only a few times. The genes are TRBV3-1 and TRBJ2-3, with D perhaps TRBD2 (6 bases). Germline V CDR1 and CDR2: LGHDT, YNNKEL (reference sequence). The V end lost 0 bases, the J end lost 2 bases, and 12 bases lay between the germline ends. This CDR3 comprises 16 residues. The CDR3 coding sequence is TGTGCCAGCAGCCAAGATCCCGGCGGGGACACAGATACGCAGTATTTT. Translated: CASSQDPGGDTDTQYF.

This clonotype was seen more than once but under ten times. The chain is built from TRBV29-1 and TRBJ2-7, with TRBD2 matching over 9 bases. CDR1 is SQVTM, CDR2 ANQGSEA, per germline. The CDR3 extends over 13 amino acids. V dropped 4 bases and J dropped 2; count of bases not matched to a gene: 3. In nucleotides, the CDR3 is TGCAGCGTTGTAAGCGGGGGGACCTACGAGCAGTACTTC. This codes for CSVVSGGTYEQYF.

This clonotype was seen ten or more times. The gene calls are TRBV4-2 and TRBJ1-2, with a possible D match to TRBD1 (5 bases). This CDR3 is 18 amino acids long. V shed 0 bases and J shed 6 bases, with 23 bases lying between them. Germline V lookup: CDR1 LGHNA, CDR2 YNFKEQ. The CDR3, as DNA: TGTGCCAGCAGCCAAGATTTAAGGGTATGGCAGGGAGGAAATGGCTACACCTTC. As protein: CASSQDLRVWQGGNGYTF.

The sample holds many counts of this clonotype. The chain joins TRBV5-1 to TRBJ1-1; a possible D gene is TRBD1 (5 bases). In germline, CDR1 is SGHRS, CDR2 YFSETQ. Deletions cut 3 bases from V and 7 bases from J, with 16 bases between. The length of the CDR3 is 14 residues. The CDR3 protein is CASSSGRQSGEAFF. CDR3 coding DNA: TGCGCCAGCAGCTCAGGGCGGCAATCCGGTGAAGCTTTCTTT.

At least ten counts were recorded for this clonotype. J is TRBJ2-1 and V is TRBV28; 8 positions match TRBD2. This CDR3 is built from 14 residues. The junction had 6 bases not matched to a gene; V was cut back by 8 bases and J by 3 bases. Germline V gene sequence: CDR1 MDHEN, CDR2 SYDVKM. The CDR3 DNA reads as TGTGCCAGCTTGAGAGCGGGAGACTACAATGAGCAGTTCTTC. It encodes CASLRAGDYNEQFF.

Ten or more counts support this clonotype. The V gene is TRBV12-3 or TRBV12-4, the J gene TRBJ2-1, with a weak D call TRBD1 (6 bases). V was clipped by 6 bases and J by 16 bases, with 19 bases between them. The CDR3 is 12 residues long. The CDR3 region has the DNA TGTGCCAGCAGCCCCCTCTTGGGGGCCGCCTTCTTC. Amino acid sequence: CASSPLLGAAFF.

This rearrangement joins TRBV4-3 to TRBJ1-4; D call uncertain. Trimming took off 0 bases at V and 8 bases at J, with 16 bases between the two ends. Germline V gives CDR1 LGHNA, CDR2 YSLEER. This CDR3 region has 16 residues. CDR3 in amino acids: CASSQDRARVREKLFF. DNA for the CDR3: TGCGCCAGCAGCCAAGATAGAGCCCGGGTCAGGGAAAAACTGTTTTTT.

There are many counts of this clonotype. The chain couples TRBV19 to TRBJ2-5; 7 nucleotides align to TRBD1. Unmatched junction bases numbered 9, after V lost 10 bases and J lost 1 base. CDR1 is LNHDA and CDR2 is SQIVND in the germline V gene (reference sequence). The CDR3 is made up of 14 amino acids. In DNA form, the CDR3 reads TGTGCCACGTCTTCAGGGGGTTTCCAAGAGACCCAGTACTTC. It is translated as CATSSGGFQETQYF.

The gene calls are TRBV5-6 and TRBJ1-1; D is uncertain. The CDR3 covers 13 residues. Germline-derived CDR1 and CDR2 are SGHDT and YYEEEE. V lost 1 base, J lost 1 base, and 5 bases lay in between. DNA for the CDR3: TGTGCCAGCAGCTTGAACCAGAACACTGAAGCTTTCTTT. This codes for CASSLNQNTEAFF. The full variable domain, its missing parts supplied by reference TRBV5-6 and TRBJ1-1, is DAGVTQSPTHLIKTRGQQVTLRCSPKSGHDTVSWYQQALGQGPQFIFQYYEEEERQRGNFPDRFSGHQFPNYSSELNVNALLLGDSALYLCASSLNQNTEAFFGQGTRLTVV.

This clonotype has a handful of counts. The chain combines TRBV12-3 or TRBV12-4 with TRBJ2-2, with D tentatively TRBD2 (6 bases). V shed 3 bases and J shed 2 bases, with 16 bases lying between them. The CDR3 length is 17 residues. The CDR3 coding sequence is TGTGCCAGCAGTTTGTCGGGTAGCGGAAAAAACACCGGGGAGCTGTTTTTT. The encoded protein is CASSLSGSGKNTGELFF.

This clonotype is medium-sized. V is TRBV28 and J is TRBJ2-3, with D perhaps TRBD2 (6 bases). There are 14 residues in the CDR3. V was shortened by 3 bases and J by 3 bases, with 10 bases between the two germline ends. From germline, CDR1 is MDHEN and CDR2 SYDVKM. The CDR3 region has the DNA TGTGCCAGCAGTTTCGTCGCGGGGACAGATACGCAGTATTTT. Its translation is CASSFVAGTDTQYF. Full variable domain (rest looked up from reference TRBV28 and TRBJ2-3): DVKVTQSSRYLVKRTGEKVFLECVQDMDHENMFWYRQDPGLGLRLIYFSYDVKMKEKGDIPEGYSVSREKKERFSLILESASTNQTSMYLCASSFVAGTDTQYFGPGTRLTVL.

This clonotype was counted many times. V gene TRBV11-2 combines with J gene TRBJ2-3; D gene unclear. The CDR3 is made up of 13 amino acids. V lost 2 bases and J lost 0, with 3 bases in between. Germline V gives CDR1 SGHAT, CDR2 FQNNGV. The CDR3 region has the DNA TGTGCCAGCAGCTTAAGGAGCACAGATACGCAGTATTTT. Translation gives CASSLRSTDTQYF.

The J gene is TRBJ2-5, the V gene TRBV29-1; D may be TRBD2 (5 bases). The germline gives CDR1 SQVTM, CDR2 ANQGSEA. The germline V and J ends were trimmed by 6 bases and 2 bases, with 13 bases remaining between them. The CDR3 covers 13 residues. In nucleotides, the CDR3 is TGCAGCGTCCCGGGATTGACACAAGAGACCCAGTACTTC. It yields the protein CSVPGLTQETQYF.

This clonotype appeared many times. This chain uses TRBV10-2 with TRBJ2-2; no firm D call. The CDR3 runs 14 residues. V was pared by 0 bases and J by 0 bases, with 2 bases between. Germline V gives CDR1 WSHSY, CDR2 SAAADI. The CDR3 DNA follows: TGCGCCAGCAGTGAGTCTCCGAACACCGGGGAGCTGTTTTTT. This encodes CASSESPNTGELFF.

In this sample, this clonotype turned up many times. The chain recombines TRBV12-3 or TRBV12-4 with TRBJ1-4; D remains unclear. V was pared by 4 bases and J by 8 bases, with 5 bases between. The CDR3 loop spans 11 amino acids. CDR3 loop: CASSYMEKLFF. Here the CDR3 DNA reads TGTGCCAGCAGTTACATGGAAAAACTGTTTTTT.

Ten or more counts support this clonotype. The V gene is TRBV25-1, the J gene TRBJ2-1; D is uncertain. From germline, CDR1 is MGHDK and CDR2 SYGVNS. Between the trimmed V and J ends, which lost 3 bases and 8 bases, there was a span of 17 bases. The CDR3 covers 15 residues. CDR3 sequence reads: CASSETGGARHEQFF. The DNA of the CDR3 is TGTGCCAGCAGTGAGACTGGCGGAGCCCGGCATGAGCAGTTCTTC.

This clonotype was recorded many times. The chain links TRBV4-1 to TRBJ1-2, with 9 bases matching TRBD1. There are 15 residues in the CDR3. V dropped 1 base and J dropped 3; count of bases not matched to a gene: 3. Per the germline V gene, CDR1 is MGHRA and CDR2 is YSYEKL. The CDR3 DNA is TGCGCCAGCAGCCAAGTGACAGGGGGGGACTATGGCTACACCTTC. Translation: CASSQVTGGDYGYTF.

At least ten counts were recorded for this clonotype. The V and J genes are TRBV28 and TRBJ2-5; 9 nucleotides line up with TRBD1. The CDR3 has 17 amino acids. The ends lost 2 bases at V and 0 bases at J; junction bases unmatched: 7. Germline CDR1 reads MDHEN; CDR2 reads SYDVKM. CDR3 coding DNA: TGTGCCAGCAGTTTACTTACAGGGGGCGCTTACCAAGAGACCCAGTACTTC. The encoded protein is CASSLLTGGAYQETQYF. Based on the CDR3 plus reference TRBV28 and TRBJ2-5, the full variable domain is DVKVTQSSRYLVKRTGEKVFLECVQDMDHENMFWYRQDPGLGLRLIYFSYDVKMKEKGDIPEGYSVSREKKERFSLILESASTNQTSMYLCASSLLTGGAYQETQYFGPGTRLLVL.

This clonotype has at least ten counts. The V gene is TRBV5-8, the J gene TRBJ2-3; D uncertain. Trimming stripped 5 bases from V and 6 bases from J, with 16 bases between. The CDR3 sequence is 14 residues long. Looked up from germline, CDR1 is SGHTS and CDR2 is YDEGEE. The CDR3 DNA is TGTGCCAGCAGAGGGTTTCCCATTGTGGATACGCAGTATTTT. It translates to CASRGFPIVDTQYF.

This clonotype was seen at least ten times. The chain carries TRBV20-1 and TRBJ2-1; 10 bases match TRBD2. V shed 5 bases and J 3 bases; nucleotides not matched to a gene: 19. The CDR3 consists of 19 residues. CDR1 and CDR2 from the germline V gene are DFQATT and SNEGSKA (reference sequence). The chain's CDR3 is CSAEPTSGTGFVVYNEQFF. CDR3 nucleotides: TGCAGTGCTGAGCCAACTAGCGGGACGGGTTTCGTCGTCTACAATGAGCAGTTCTTC.